This T cell receptor beta chain appears in the sequencing data of a study of CD8 T cells in ankylosing spondylitis. Study-wide points: Seemingly distinctive of ankylosing spondylitis blood was a TCR beta motif formed by eight highly homologous variants. Before this, some motif variants had been reported in reactive arthritis synovial fluid and blood.

The sample holds a few counts of this clonotype. Its antigen is not known. TCRdb fed the 5' RACE reads into MiXCR, producing one record per CDR3 protein. In the table there are under 300,000 distinct CDR3 sequences, around 9.1% of which are singletons. V was cut by 4 bases and J by 0 bases, with 13 bases left in between. Germline V CDR1 and CDR2: SGDLS, YYNGEE. CDR3 length: 15 residues. The chain links TRBV9 to TRBJ1-2; tentatively, D is TRBD1 (6 bases). The clonotype comes from a male donor with ankylosing spondylitis or in good health (not recorded which). The sample consisted of blood, either unsorted or a sorted T cell fraction (not recorded which). CDR3 in amino acids: CASSLTGTPNYGYTF. As DNA, the CDR3 is TGTGCCAGCAGCCTTACCGGGACACCTAACTATGGCTACACCTTC.